The entry below describes one T cell receptor (beta chain). Trimming at V came to 5 bases and at J to 0 bases, leaving 3 bases not matched to a gene. The V gene's germline CDR1 is DFQATT and CDR2 SNEGSKA (reference sequence). The CDR3 is made up of 14 amino acids. The sample originates from a study of T cells in Graves' hyperthyroidism and ophthalmopathy. In patients aged 18 to 65, hyperthyroidism was newly diagnosed, with duration under 2 months. Exclusion of a patient resulted from uncontrolled infection, other autoimmune disease, pregnancy or lactation. Diagnostic assessment was based on clinical symptoms, serum thyroxine and TRAb, thyroid ultrasound and orbital computed tomography. TCR beta CDR3 region amplification was performed from RNA transcripts. The study used the HTBI primer set for a first-round RT-PCR of the TCR CDR3. In TCRdb, the multiplex PCR reads were re-called with MiXCR into one record per CDR3 protein. The table has hundreds of thousands of distinct CDR3 sequences, around 46% seen once; the top ten hold roughly 8.2%.

The chain employs TRBV20-1 and TRBJ1-3; the match to TRBD1 covers 8 bases. The sequenced sample was peripheral blood or thyroid tissue (not recorded which). The source of this sequence is a woman under 30 with Graves' hyperthyroidism. The DNA of the CDR3 is TGCAGTGCTGGACAGGGTCGCTCTGGAAACACCATATATTTT. This encodes CSAGQGRSGNTIYF.